This paragraph reports one TCR beta chain. Antigen unknown. This sample is drawn from a study of cytomegalovirus exposure and HLA in healthy donors. Use of 60 Vbeta and 13 Jbeta primers characterized the PCR. Profiling relied on immunoSEQ multiplex PCR, and the TCRdb table lists in-frame clones only, not all of them. The sample has 60,000 to 100,000 clones. Study-wide results and caveats: The authors considered a cluster of highly shared sequence variants likely to be a sequencing artifact. Investigators reported more than 150 TCR beta chains as tied to cytomegalovirus.

Sequences were obtained from PBMCs. This clonotype originated in a man aged 30 to 39 in good health and CMV-seronegative.

CDR3 loop: CASSLGLDYYEQYF. Written as DNA, the CDR3 is TGTGCCAGCAGCCTCGGACTAGACTACTACGAGCAGTACTTC. This chain uses TRBV4-2 with TRBJ2-7, with TRBD2 matching over 7 bases. CDR3 length equals 14 residues. CDR1 and CDR2 from the germline V gene are LGHNA and YNFKEQ. The V gene end was trimmed by 4 bases and the J gene end by 3 bases; junction bases not matched to a gene: 6.